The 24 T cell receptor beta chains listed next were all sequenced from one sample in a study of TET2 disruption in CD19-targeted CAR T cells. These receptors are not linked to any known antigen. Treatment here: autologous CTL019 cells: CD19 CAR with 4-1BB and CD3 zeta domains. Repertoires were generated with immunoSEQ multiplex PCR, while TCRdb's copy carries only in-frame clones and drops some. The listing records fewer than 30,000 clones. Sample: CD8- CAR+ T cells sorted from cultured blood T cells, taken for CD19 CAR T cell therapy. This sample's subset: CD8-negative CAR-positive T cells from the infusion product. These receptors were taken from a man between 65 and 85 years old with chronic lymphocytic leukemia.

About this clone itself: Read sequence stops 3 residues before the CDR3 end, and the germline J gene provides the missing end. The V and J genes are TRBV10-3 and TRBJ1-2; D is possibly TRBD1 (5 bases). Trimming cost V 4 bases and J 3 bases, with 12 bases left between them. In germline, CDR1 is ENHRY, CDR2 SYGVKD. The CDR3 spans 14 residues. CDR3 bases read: TGTGCCATCAGTGGATCAACAGGTGACTATGGC. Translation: CAISGSTGDYG. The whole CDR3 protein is CAISGSTGDYGYTF.

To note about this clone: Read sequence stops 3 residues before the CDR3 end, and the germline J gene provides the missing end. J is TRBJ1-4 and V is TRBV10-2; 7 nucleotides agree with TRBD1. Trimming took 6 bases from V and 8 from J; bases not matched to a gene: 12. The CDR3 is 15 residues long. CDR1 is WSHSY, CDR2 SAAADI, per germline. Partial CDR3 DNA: TGCGCCAGCAGGGATGGACAGGCTGTAGGGGAAAAA. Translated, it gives CASRDGQAVGEK. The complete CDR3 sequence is CASRDGQAVGEKLFF.

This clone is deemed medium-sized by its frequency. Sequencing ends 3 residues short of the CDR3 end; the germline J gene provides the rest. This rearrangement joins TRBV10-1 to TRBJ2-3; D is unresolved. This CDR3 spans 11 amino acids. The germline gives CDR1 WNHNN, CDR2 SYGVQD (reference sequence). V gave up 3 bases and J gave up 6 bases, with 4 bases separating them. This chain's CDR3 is CASSEQDTQYF. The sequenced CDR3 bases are TGCGCCAGCAGTGAACAGGATACG.

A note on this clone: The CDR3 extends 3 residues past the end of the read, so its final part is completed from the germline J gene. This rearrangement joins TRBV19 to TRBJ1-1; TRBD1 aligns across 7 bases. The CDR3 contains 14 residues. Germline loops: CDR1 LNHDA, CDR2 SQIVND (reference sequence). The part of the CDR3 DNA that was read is TGTGCCAGTAGTAGGACAGGTCCTCTCATGGAA. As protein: CASSRTGPLME. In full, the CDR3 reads CASSRTGPLMEAFF.

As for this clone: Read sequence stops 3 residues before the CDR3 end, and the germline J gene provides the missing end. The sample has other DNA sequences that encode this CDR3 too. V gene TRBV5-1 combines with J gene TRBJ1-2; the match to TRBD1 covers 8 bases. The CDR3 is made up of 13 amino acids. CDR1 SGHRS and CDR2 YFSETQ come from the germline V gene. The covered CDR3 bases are TGCGCCAGCAGCTTGGCGACAGGGGCTGGT. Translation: CASSLATGAG. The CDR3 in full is CASSLATGAGYTF. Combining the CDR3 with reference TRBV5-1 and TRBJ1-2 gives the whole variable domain KAGVTQTPRYLIKTRGQQVTLSCSPISGHRSVSWYQQTPGQGLQFLFEYFSETQRNKGNFPGRFSGRQFSNSRSEMNVSTLELGDSALYLCASSLATGAGYTFGSGTRLTVV.

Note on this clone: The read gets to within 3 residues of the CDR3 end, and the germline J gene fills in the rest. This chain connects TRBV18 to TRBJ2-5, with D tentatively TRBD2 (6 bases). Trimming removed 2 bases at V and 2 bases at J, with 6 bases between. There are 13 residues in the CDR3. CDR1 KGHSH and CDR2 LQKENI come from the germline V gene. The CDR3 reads CASSPGGQETQYF. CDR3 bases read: TGTGCCAGCTCACCAGGGGGGCAAGAGACC. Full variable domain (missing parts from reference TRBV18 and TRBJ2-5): NAGVMQNPRHLVRRRGQEARLRCSPMKGHSHVYWYRQLPEEGLKFMVYLQKENIIDESGMPKERFSAEFPKEGPSILRIQQVVRGDSAAYFCASSPGGQETQYFGPGTRLLVL.

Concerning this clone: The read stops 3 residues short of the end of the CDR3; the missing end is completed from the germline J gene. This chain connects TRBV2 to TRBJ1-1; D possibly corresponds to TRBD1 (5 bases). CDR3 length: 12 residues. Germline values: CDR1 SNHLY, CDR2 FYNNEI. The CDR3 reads CASSEVRAEAFF. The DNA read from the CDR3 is TGTGCCAGCAGTGAAGTCAGGGCAGAA.

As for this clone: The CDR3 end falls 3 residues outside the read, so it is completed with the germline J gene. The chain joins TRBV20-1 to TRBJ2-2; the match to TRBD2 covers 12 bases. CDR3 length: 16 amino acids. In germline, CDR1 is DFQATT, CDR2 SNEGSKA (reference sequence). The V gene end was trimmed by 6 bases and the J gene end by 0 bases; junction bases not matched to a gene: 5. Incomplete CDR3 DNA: TGCAGTGCCGGGACTAGCGGGTACGCGAACACCGGGGAG. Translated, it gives CSAGTSGYANTGE. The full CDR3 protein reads CSAGTSGYANTGELFF.

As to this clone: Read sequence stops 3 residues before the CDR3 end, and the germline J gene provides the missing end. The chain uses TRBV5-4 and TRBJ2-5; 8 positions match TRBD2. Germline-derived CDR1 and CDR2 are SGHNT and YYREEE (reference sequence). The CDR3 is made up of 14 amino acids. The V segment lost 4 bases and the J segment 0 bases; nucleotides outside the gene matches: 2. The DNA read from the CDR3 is TGTGCCAGCAGCATAGCGGGATACCAAGAGACC. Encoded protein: CASSIAGYQET. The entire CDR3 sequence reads CASSIAGYQETQYF.

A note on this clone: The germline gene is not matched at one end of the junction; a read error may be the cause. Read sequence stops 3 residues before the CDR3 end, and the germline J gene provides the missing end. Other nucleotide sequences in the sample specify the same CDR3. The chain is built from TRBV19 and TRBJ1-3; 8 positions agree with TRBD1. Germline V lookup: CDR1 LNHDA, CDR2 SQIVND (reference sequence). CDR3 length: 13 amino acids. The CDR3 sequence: CASSPGQGNTIYF. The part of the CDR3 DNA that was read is TGTGCCAGTAGCCCCGGACAGGGAAACACT.

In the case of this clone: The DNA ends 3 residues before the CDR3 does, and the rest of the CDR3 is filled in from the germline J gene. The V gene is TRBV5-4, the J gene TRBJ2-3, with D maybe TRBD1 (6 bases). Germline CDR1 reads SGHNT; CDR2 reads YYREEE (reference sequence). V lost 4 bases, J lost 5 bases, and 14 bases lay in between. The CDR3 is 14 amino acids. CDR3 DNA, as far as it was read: TGTGCCAGCAGCCTCGGACAGTTGGGAGATACG. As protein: CASSLGQLGDT. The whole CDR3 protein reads CASSLGQLGDTQYF. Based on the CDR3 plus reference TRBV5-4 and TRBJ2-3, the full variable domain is ETGVTQSPTHLIKTRGQQVTLRCSSQSGHNTVSWYQQALGQGPQFIFQYYREEENGRGNFPPRFSGLQFPNYSSELNVNALELDDSALYLCASSLGQLGDTQYFGPGTRLTVL.

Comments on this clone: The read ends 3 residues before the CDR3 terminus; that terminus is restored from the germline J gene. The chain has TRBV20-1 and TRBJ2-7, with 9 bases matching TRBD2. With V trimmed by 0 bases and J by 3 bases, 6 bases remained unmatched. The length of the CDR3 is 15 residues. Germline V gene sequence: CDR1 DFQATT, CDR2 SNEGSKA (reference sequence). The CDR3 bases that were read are TGCAGTGCTAGAGATTATGCTAGCGGGGTCTACGAG. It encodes CSARDYASGVYE. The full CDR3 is CSARDYASGVYEQYF.

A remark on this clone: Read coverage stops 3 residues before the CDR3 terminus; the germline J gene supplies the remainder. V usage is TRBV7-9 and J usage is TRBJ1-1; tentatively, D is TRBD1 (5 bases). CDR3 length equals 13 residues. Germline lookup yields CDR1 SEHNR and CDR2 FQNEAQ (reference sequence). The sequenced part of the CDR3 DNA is TGTGCCAGCAGCTCGCTCCAGCAGGGTAAG. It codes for CASSSLQQGK. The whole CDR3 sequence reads CASSSLQQGKAFF.

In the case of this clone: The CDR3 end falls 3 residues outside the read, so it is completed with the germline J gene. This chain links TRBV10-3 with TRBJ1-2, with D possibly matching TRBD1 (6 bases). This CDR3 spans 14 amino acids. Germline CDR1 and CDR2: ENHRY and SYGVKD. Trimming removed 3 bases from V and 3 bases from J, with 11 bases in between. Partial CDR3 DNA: TGTGCCATCAGTGACGGGGGGCCCTACTATGGC. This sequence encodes CAISDGGPYYG. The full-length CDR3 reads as CAISDGGPYYGYTF.

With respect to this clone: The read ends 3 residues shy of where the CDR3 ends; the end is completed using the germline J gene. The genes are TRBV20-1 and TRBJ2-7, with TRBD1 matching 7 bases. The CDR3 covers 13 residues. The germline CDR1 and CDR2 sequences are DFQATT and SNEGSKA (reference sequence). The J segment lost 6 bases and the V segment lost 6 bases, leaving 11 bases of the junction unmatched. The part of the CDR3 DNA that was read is TGCAGTGCAACAGACAGGGACCTTCGCGAG. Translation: CSATDRDLRE. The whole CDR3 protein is CSATDRDLREQYF.

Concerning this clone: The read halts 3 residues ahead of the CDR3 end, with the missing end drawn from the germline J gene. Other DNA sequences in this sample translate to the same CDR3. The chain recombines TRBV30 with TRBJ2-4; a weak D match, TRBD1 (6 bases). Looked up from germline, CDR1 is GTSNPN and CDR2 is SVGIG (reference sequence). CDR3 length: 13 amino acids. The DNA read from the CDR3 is TGTGCCTGGAACCCGGGACAAAATCAGCCT. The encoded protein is CAWNPGQNQP. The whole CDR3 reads CAWNPGQNQPQYF.

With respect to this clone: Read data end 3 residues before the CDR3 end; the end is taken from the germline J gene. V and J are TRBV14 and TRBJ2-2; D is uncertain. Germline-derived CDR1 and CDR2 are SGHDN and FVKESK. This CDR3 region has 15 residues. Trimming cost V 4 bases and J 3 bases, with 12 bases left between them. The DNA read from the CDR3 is TGTGCCAGCAGCCGACCAGGAAGTTACACCGGGGAG. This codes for CASSRPGSYTGE. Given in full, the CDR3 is CASSRPGSYTGELFF.

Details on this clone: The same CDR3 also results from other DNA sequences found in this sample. The chain's CDR3 is CSARRRGFPYGYTF. CDR3 DNA (partial): TGCAGTGCTAGACGGAGGGGCTTCCCCTATGGC. The chain recombines TRBV20-1 with TRBJ1-2, with D possibly matching TRBD1 (5 bases). The read falls 3 residues short of the CDR3 end, and the missing part is taken from the germline J gene. CDR1 is DFQATT, CDR2 SNEGSKA, per germline (reference sequence). Trimming took 2 bases from V and 4 from J, leaving 14 bases between them. The CDR3 sequence is 14 residues long.

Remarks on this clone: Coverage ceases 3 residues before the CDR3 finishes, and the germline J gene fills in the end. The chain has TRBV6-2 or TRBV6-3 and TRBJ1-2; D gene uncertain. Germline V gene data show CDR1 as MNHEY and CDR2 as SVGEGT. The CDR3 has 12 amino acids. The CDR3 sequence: CASRNPLTGYTF. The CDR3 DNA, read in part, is TGTGCCAGCAGAAACCCCTTGACTGGG.

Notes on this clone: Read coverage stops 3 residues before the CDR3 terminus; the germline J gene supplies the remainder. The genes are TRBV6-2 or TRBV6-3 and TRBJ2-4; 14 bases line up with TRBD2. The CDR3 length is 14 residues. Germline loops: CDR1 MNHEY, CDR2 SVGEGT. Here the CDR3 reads CASNSGLAGASQYF. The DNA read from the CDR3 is TGTGCCAGCAACTCGGGACTAGCGGGGGCATCT.

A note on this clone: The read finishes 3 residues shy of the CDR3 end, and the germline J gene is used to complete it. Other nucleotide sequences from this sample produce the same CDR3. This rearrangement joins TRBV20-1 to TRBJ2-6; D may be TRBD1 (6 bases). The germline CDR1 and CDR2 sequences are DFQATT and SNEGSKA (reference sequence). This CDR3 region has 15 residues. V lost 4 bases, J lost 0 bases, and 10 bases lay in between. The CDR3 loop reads CSATSGDSGANVLTF. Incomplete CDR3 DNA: TGCAGTGCTACCTCAGGGGACTCTGGGGCCAACGTC.

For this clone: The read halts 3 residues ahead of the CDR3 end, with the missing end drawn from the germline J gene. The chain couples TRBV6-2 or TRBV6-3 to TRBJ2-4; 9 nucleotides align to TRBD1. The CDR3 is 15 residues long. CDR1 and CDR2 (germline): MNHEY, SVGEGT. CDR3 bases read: TGTGCCAGCAACTCCGGGACAGGGCACAGAGAGACT. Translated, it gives CASNSGTGHRET. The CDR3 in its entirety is CASNSGTGHRETQYF.

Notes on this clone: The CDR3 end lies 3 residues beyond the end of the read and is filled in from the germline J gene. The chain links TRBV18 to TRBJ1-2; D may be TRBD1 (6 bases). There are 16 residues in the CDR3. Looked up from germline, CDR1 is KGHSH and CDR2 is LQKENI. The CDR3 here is CASSPDGGLGTDTYTF. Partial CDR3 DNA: TGTGCCAGCTCACCGGACGGGGGGCTCGGCACAGATACC.

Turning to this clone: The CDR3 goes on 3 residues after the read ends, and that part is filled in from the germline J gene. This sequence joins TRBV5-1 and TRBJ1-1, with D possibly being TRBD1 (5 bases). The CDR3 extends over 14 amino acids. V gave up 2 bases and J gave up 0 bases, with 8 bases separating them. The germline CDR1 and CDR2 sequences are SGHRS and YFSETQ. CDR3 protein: CASSLGVMNTEAFF. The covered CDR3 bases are TGCGCCAGCAGCTTAGGGGTTATGAACACTGAA.